These T cell receptor beta chains were read from a single sample in a study of beta chain features in type 1 diabetes. Repertoires were generated with immunoSEQ multiplex PCR, while TCRdb's copy carries only in-frame clones and drops some. The sample lists tens of thousands of clones; approximately 52% were seen once. The source material was Tregs from blood. The receptors derive from a woman between 35 and 50 years old with type 1 diabetes. The CDR3 runs from the conserved cysteine through the conserved F or W. A D gene is named only where the DNA matches it firmly. The listing skips clone size in some rows; elsewhere it reads once, few, many or a size class.

TGTGCCAGCAGCTTTATTGGCGGAGACACTGAAGCTTTCTTT	CASSFIGGDTEAFF	TRBJ1-1	NA	NA	TRBV7-2	14
TGTGCCAGCAGCCAACCTGGGGGGGGTTTCTGGAATTCACCCCTCCACTTT	CASSQPGGGFWNSPLHF	TRBJ1-6	few	NA	TRBV4-2	17
TGCGCCAGCAGCCTCGGGGGGACGGATCGGGGGCAGTTCTTC	CASSLGGTDRGQFF	TRBJ2-1	NA	TRBD2	TRBV4-1	14
TGTGCCAGCAGCTCCACGACTAGCGGGAGACCAAATGAGCAGTTCTTC	CASSSTTSGRPNEQFF	TRBJ2-1	few	TRBD2	TRBV5-6	16
TGTGCCAGCAGTTCCCCGGGACAGGGTAACATTCAGTACTTC	CASSSPGQGNIQYF	TRBJ2-4	NA	TRBD1	TRBV27	14
TGTGCCAGCAGCGTAGTTGGGAGCGGTGAGCAGTTCTTC	CASSVVGSGEQFF	TRBJ2-1	NA	NA	TRBV9	13
TGTGCCAGTAGCCGGGGACAGACATACAATGAGCAGTTCTTC	CASSRGQTYNEQFF	TRBJ2-1	few	TRBD1	TRBV19	14
TGTGCCAGCAGCCGGGACAGGGGGTATTCCTACAATGAGCAGTTCTTC	CASSRDRGYSYNEQFF	TRBJ2-1	few	TRBD1	TRBV5-5	16
TGCGCCAGCAGGGGGTCGGGGAAGACTGAAGCTTTCTTT	CASRGSGKTEAFF	TRBJ1-1	NA	NA	TRBV5-1	13
TGTGCCAGCAGTTTCCTATCGACTAGCGGGAGTTACGAGCAGTACTTC	CASSFLSTSGSYEQYF	TRBJ2-7	NA	TRBD2	TRBV27	16
TGTGCCAGCAGACCTCTGACAGGGACCTATAATTCACCCCTCCACTTT	CASRPLTGTYNSPLHF	TRBJ1-6	NA	TRBD1	TRBV27	16
TGTGCCAGCAGCTTAGAACCCTCCCAGGGGCCTAGCTCCTACGAGCAGTACTTC	CASSLEPSQGPSSYEQYF	TRBJ2-7	NA	NA	TRBV7-6	18
TGCGCCAGCAGCTTGAGCTACAGCTCTGGAAACACCATATATTTT	CASSLSYSSGNTIYF	TRBJ1-3	few	NA	TRBV4-3	15
TGCAGCGTTCGTTCGGGGGGAGGGTACGAGCAGTACTTC	CSVRSGGGYEQYF	TRBJ2-7	NA	TRBD2	TRBV29-1	13
TGCGCCAGCGGCTGGACAGAGGGCACTGAAGCTTTCTTT	CASGWTEGTEAFF	TRBJ1-1	NA	NA	TRBV5-1	13
TGCGCCAGCAGCCCCACAAGGGGAGGAGAGACCCAGTACTTC	CASSPTRGGETQYF	TRBJ2-5	once	NA	TRBV5-1	14
TGTGCCAGCAGGTCGGGGCCGGGACAGAACTACGAGCAGTACTTC	CASRSGPGQNYEQYF	TRBJ2-7	NA	TRBD1	TRBV7-2	15
TGCAGCTCCAGGACAGGGGGCTTTTCTGAAGCTTTCTTT	CSSRTGGFSEAFF	TRBJ1-1	few	TRBD1	TRBV29-1	13
TGTGCCAGCAGCGCCGGGACTAGCGGGAGGGTAGATACGCAGTATTTT	CASSAGTSGRVDTQYF	TRBJ2-3	NA	TRBD2	TRBV7-2	16
TGTGCCAGTAGTCTCCGGACAGGGGCGAACACTGAAGCTTTCTTT	CASSLRTGANTEAFF	TRBJ1-1	few	TRBD1	TRBV19	15
TGTGCCAGCAGCTCGCAGGGGTCCAATCAGCCCCAGCATTTT	CASSSQGSNQPQHF	TRBJ1-5	few	NA	TRBV7-2	14
TGTGCCAGCAGTCCCCGAAGCGAGAGCTCCTACGAGCAGTACTTC	CASSPRSESSYEQYF	TRBJ2-7	few	NA	TRBV6-5	15
TGTGCCAGCAGTTCTGGAGTTCAGCCCCAGCATTTT	CASSSGVQPQHF	TRBJ1-5	NA	NA	TRBV6-5	12
TGTGCTAGTGGTTCCCCTTACAGGGAGGGCTACACCTTC	CASGSPYREGYTF	TRBJ1-2	few	NA	TRBV12-5	13
TGCAGCGTTGAAAGGGCAGGGTCCACCGGGGAGCTGTTTTTT	CSVERAGSTGELFF	TRBJ2-2	few	NA	TRBV29-1	14
TGTGCCAGCAGAACATCAAAACAGGGGGCGAACTATGGCTACACCTTC	CASRTSKQGANYGYTF	TRBJ1-2	few	TRBD1	TRBV5-5	16
TGCGCCAGCAGCTGGGCGTGGCAATCCTACGAGCAGTACTTC	CASSWAWQSYEQYF	TRBJ2-7	NA	NA	TRBV5-1	14
TGTGCCAGCAGTACCGGACTAGCGGGCACCACCCAGTACTTC	CASSTGLAGTTQYF	TRBJ2-5	NA	TRBD2	TRBV7-2	14
TGTGCCAGCAGTTGGGGCGGCGTCAGAAAGGAAAAACTGTTTTTT	CASSWGGVRKEKLFF	TRBJ1-4	NA	NA	TRBV28	15
TGTGCCATCAGTGATACTAGCGGGAGGGGCAATGAGCAGTTCTTC	CAISDTSGRGNEQFF	TRBJ2-1	few	TRBD2	TRBV10-3	15
TGTGCCAGCAGCTCCCAATCGGGGGTCGAGCAGTACTTC	CASSSQSGVEQYF	TRBJ2-7	NA	NA	TRBV7-3	13
TGTGCCAGCAGCACAGGGCAGGGGAACATTCAGTACTTC	CASSTGQGNIQYF	TRBJ2-4	NA	NA	TRBV7-9	13
TGTGCCAGCAGTTTCCGGACGATTGGTCAGGGTGATGGCTACACCTTC	CASSFRTIGQGDGYTF	TRBJ1-2	few	NA	TRBV6-6	16
TGTGCCAGCAGCTTTAGCGTTACAGAGACCCAGTACTTC	CASSFSVTETQYF	TRBJ2-5	NA	NA	TRBV5-4	13
TGTGCCAGCAGCCACGGACTAGCGGGGGGGCGGAATGAGCAGTTCTTC	CASSHGLAGGRNEQFF	TRBJ2-1	once	TRBD2	TRBV5-6	16
TGTGCCAGTAGTATGGGCAGGGAAGGTCGGCAGCCCCAGCATTTT	CASSMGREGRQPQHF	TRBJ1-5	NA	NA	TRBV19	15
TGTGCCAGCAGCCGTCTAGCGGGGGGGTACCCCAATGAGCAGTTCTTC	CASSRLAGGYPNEQFF	TRBJ2-1	NA	TRBD2	TRBV7-3	16
TGTGCCAGCGCGGGACGGAGCTCTGGAAACACCATATATTTT	CASAGRSSGNTIYF	TRBJ1-3	NA	NA	TRBV2	14
TGTGCCAGCATCCTGACTTGGAACACCGGGGAGCTGTTTTTT	CASILTWNTGELFF	TRBJ2-2	few	NA	TRBV11-2	14
TGTGCCAGCGTCGGTCTGGGACTAGCGGGAAGGGATGAGCAGTTCTTC	CASVGLGLAGRDEQFF	TRBJ2-1	NA	TRBD2	TRBV7-9	16
TGCAGCGCTGAACAGGGGACGAATACGCAGTATTTT	CSAEQGTNTQYF	TRBJ2-3	NA	TRBD1	TRBV29-1	12